Reported below is one T cell receptor beta chain. These data come from a study of blood T cell repertoires in COVID-19. Clones were sequenced by immunoSEQ multiplex PCR, and TCRdb holds only the in-frame ones, with some missing. The sample has tens of thousands of clones; about 85% are singletons. The trim removed 2 bases at V and 1 base at J, leaving 0 bases unmatched. The CDR3 covers 14 residues. Germline loops: CDR1 SGDLS, CDR2 YYNGEE. The sample taken for sequencing was peripheral blood. The chain joins TRBV9 to TRBJ1-1, with 9 bases matching TRBD1. The sequence was obtained from a human donor in a cohort sampled during active COVID-19. The CDR3 DNA follows: TGTGCCAGCAGCGTGGACAGGGGGAACACTGAAGCTTTCTTT. Its protein product is CASSVDRGNTEAFF.